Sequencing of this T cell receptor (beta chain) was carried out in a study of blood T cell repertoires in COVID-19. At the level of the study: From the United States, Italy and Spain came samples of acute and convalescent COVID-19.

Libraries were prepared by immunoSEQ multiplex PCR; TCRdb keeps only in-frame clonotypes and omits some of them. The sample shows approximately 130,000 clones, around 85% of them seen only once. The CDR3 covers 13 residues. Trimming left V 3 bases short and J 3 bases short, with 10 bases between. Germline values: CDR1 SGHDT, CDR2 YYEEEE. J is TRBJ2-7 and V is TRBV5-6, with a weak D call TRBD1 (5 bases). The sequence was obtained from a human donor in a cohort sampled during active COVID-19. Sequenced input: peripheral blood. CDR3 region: CASSSQGFYEQYF. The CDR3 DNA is TGTGCCAGCAGCTCCCAGGGTTTCTACGAGCAGTACTTC.